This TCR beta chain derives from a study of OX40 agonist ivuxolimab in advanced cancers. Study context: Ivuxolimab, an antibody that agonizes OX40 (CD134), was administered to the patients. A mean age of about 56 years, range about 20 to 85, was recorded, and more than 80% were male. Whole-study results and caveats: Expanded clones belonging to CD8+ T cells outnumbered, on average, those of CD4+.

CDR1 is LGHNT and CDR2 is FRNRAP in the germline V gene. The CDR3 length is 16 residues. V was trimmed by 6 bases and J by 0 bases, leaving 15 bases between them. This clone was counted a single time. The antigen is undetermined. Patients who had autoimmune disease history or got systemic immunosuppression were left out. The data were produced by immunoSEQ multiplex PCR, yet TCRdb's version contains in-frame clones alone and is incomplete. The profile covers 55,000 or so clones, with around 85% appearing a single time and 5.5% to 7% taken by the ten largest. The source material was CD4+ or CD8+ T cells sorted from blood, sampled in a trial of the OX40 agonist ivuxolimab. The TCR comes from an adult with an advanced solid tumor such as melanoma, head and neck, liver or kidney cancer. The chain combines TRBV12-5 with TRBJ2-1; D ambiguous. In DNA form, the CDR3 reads TGTGCTAGTGGAACCATTCAACTAAGCTCCTACAATGAGCAGTTCTTC. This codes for CASGTIQLSSYNEQFF.